The next 31 T cell receptor beta chains were all read from a single sample in a study of low-dose radiotherapy and immunotherapy resistance in tumors. First-strand cDNA used TRAV- and TRBV-specific primers, covering alpha and beta chains. PCR amplification of the TCRs was performed with Phusion for 20 to 25 PCR cycles, and it relied on a constant-region primer together with a V-primer adapter. TCRdb analysed the reads with MiXCR anew, one entry per CDR3 protein. This sample carries 60,000 to 75,000 distinct CDR3 sequences, roughly 29% of them seen once, and the ten largest clones take under 7%. Sample time point: before trial treatment. The source material was PBMCs, sampled before treatment. Receptors originate from a male donor with rectosigmoid adenocarcinoma.

The V and J genes are TRBV11-1 and TRBJ2-3; 13 bases are a match to TRBD2. J was trimmed by 3 bases and V by 7 bases; bases with no gene match: 4. This CDR3 is 15 amino acids long. Germline V gene lookup returns CDR1 SGHAT and CDR2 FQDESV (reference sequence). CDR3 DNA sequence: TGTGCCAGCACCACGGGACTAGCGGGGACAGATACGCAGTATTTT. Translating it yields CASTTGLAGTDTQYF.

This clonotype was counted at least ten times. The rearrangement joins TRBV12-3 or TRBV12-4 to TRBJ2-7; 10 bases are a match to TRBD2. The trim removed 6 bases at V and 2 bases at J, leaving 10 bases unmatched. The CDR3 totals 16 residues. CDR3 residues: CASSSAPGLATYEQYF. CDR3 sequence (DNA): TGTGCCAGCAGCAGCGCCCCGGGACTAGCGACCTACGAGCAGTACTTC.

Note on this clonotype: This likely stems from a read error, as it lies one base from a far larger clone. The chain carries TRBV7-9 and TRBJ2-1, with 7 bases lining up with TRBD2. This CDR3 has 13 amino acids. Germline CDR1 is SEHNR and CDR2 is FQNEAQ (reference sequence). The CDR3 here is CASSQDRGLTRVF. The CDR3 bases are TGTGCCAGCAGCCAAGATCGGGGACTAACGAGGGTCTTC.

This clonotype was picked up many times. This chain links TRBV7-9 with TRBJ2-1; D possibly corresponds to TRBD2 (6 bases). V was clipped by 5 bases and J by 4 bases, with 18 bases between them. This CDR3 has 16 residues. CDR1 is SEHNR, CDR2 FQNEAQ, per germline (reference sequence). Here the CDR3 DNA reads TGTGCCAGCAGCCTTGTTGGCGCGGGGCCTTACAATGAGCAGTTCTTC. Protein sequence: CASSLVGAGPYNEQFF.

The chain uses TRBV6-6 and TRBJ2-7; 10 nucleotides align to TRBD1. The germline V gene has CDR1 MNHNY and CDR2 SVGAGI (reference sequence). V shed 0 bases and J 5 bases; nucleotides not matched to a gene: 7. The CDR3 spans 16 residues. CDR3 sequence reads: CASSYSPGQGSHEQYF. CDR3 in DNA: TGTGCCAGCAGTTACTCGCCGGGACAGGGGAGTCACGAGCAGTACTTC.

The table lists this clonotype with a few counts. V usage is TRBV12-3 or TRBV12-4 and J usage is TRBJ2-3; 8 bases are a match to TRBD1. This CDR3 has 15 residues. Trimming took 10 bases from V and 0 from J; bases not matched to a gene: 9. This CDR3 is CATRRQGPSTDTQYF. DNA of the CDR3: TGTGCCACACGACGACAGGGGCCGAGCACAGATACGCAGTATTTT.

This clonotype occurred many times. This sequence joins TRBV2 and TRBJ2-2, with a tentative D call TRBD1 (7 bases). The CDR3 runs to 15 residues. V was pared by 7 bases and J by 6 bases, with 18 bases between. Germline loops: CDR1 SNHLY, CDR2 FYNNEI. DNA of the CDR3: TGTGCCAGCACTCGGAGGGGGCTAGCTGCCGGGGAGCTGTTTTTT. Amino acid sequence: CASTRRGLAAGELFF.

This clonotype was seen ten or more times. CDR3 in amino acids: CASSSTVLNEQFF. The CDR3 DNA follows: TGTGCCAGCAGCTCGACAGTACTCAATGAGCAGTTCTTC. J is TRBJ2-1 and V is TRBV27, with D possibly TRBD1 on 5 matching bases. V was trimmed by 6 bases and J by 6 bases, leaving 12 bases between them. The CDR3 runs to 13 residues. Germline V CDR1 and CDR2: MNHEY, SMNVEV (reference sequence).

The sample holds many counts of this clonotype. The chain is built from TRBV4-1 and TRBJ1-5; weak D call: TRBD1 (5 bases). Germline loops: CDR1 MGHRA, CDR2 YSYEKL. The CDR3 length is 17 residues. V was shortened by 0 bases and J by 5 bases, with 17 bases between the two germline ends. Here the CDR3 reads CASSQDRRVTGDQPQHF. The CDR3 nucleotides read TGCGCCAGCAGCCAAGACCGGCGGGTCACGGGGGATCAGCCCCAGCATTTT.

This chain connects TRBV12-3 or TRBV12-4 to TRBJ2-1, with 7 bases identical to TRBD1. J was trimmed by 2 bases and V by 5 bases; bases with no gene match: 9. The CDR3 spans 16 residues. The CDR3 reads CASSLQGGLTYNEQFF. As DNA, the CDR3 is TGTGCCAGCAGTCTGCAAGGGGGCTTAACCTACAATGAGCAGTTCTTC.

V is TRBV9 and J is TRBJ2-3; unclear D gene. V was shortened by 2 bases and J by 4 bases, with 17 bases between the two germline ends. In germline, CDR1 is SGDLS, CDR2 YYNGEE. The CDR3 is 16 amino acids. The CDR3 loop is CASSVTSRSSADTQYF. CDR3 coding DNA: TGTGCCAGCAGCGTTACGTCTCGGAGTAGTGCAGATACGCAGTATTTT.

A note on this clonotype: Given a far larger clone just one base away, this is likely a sequencing read error. This chain joins TRBV27 and TRBJ1-5, with D perhaps matching TRBD1 (5 bases). Germline lookup yields CDR1 MNHEY and CDR2 SMNVEV (reference sequence). This CDR3 region has 15 residues. The CDR3 loop is CAGSPLSGGGQPQHF. The CDR3 DNA sequence: TGTGCCGGCAGCCCCCTCAGCGGGGGGGGACAGCCCCAGCATTTT.

This clonotype was seen at least ten times. The gene calls are TRBV12-3 or TRBV12-4 and TRBJ1-1; D may be TRBD1 (6 bases). CDR3 length equals 13 residues. Trimming took 7 bases from V and 4 from J, leaving 13 bases between them. The CDR3 DNA is TGTGCCAGCACCCCTCAGGGGTCCACTGAAGCTTTCTTT. Translating it yields CASTPQGSTEAFF.

Regarding this clonotype: A far larger clone is one base from this, pointing to a likely read error. The J gene is TRBJ2-1, the V gene TRBV9, with 14 bases that match TRBD2. Unmatched junction bases numbered 13, after V lost 4 bases and J lost 7 bases. Germline-derived CDR1 and CDR2 are SGDLS and YYNGEE. This CDR3 is built from 18 residues. The CDR3: CASSPDSGLAGARNEQFF. The CDR3 DNA reads as TGTGCCAGCAGCCCCGACTCGGGACTAGCGGGAGCGAGGAATGAGCAGTTCTTC.

The sample holds many counts of this clonotype. V and J are TRBV24-1 and TRBJ2-3, with 8 bases matching TRBD2. Germline CDR1 is KGHDR and CDR2 is SFDVKD. Trimming at V came to 1 base and at J to 5 bases, leaving 4 bases not matched to a gene. The CDR3 consists of 15 residues. CDR3 sequence (DNA): TGTGCCACCAGTGATTTCCGGCGGGGGGAAGATACGCAGTATTTT. Encoded protein: CATSDFRRGEDTQYF.

The V gene is TRBV5-1, the J gene TRBJ2-2; 8 nucleotides match TRBD1. The CDR3 loop spans 17 amino acids. Germline assignment: CDR1 SGHRS and CDR2 YFSETQ. V lost 1 base to trimming and J lost 4 bases; unmatched junction nucleotides: 9. The CDR3 spells CASSLMYGDRTTGELFF. The CDR3 DNA reads TGCGCCAGCAGCTTGATGTATGGGGACAGGACCACCGGGGAGCTGTTTTTT. The whole variable domain, filled in from reference TRBV5-1 and TRBJ2-2, reads KAGVTQTPRYLIKTRGQQVTLSCSPISGHRSVSWYQQTPGQGLQFLFEYFSETQRNKGNFPGRFSGRQFSNSRSEMNVSTLELGDSALYLCASSLMYGDRTTGELFFGEGSRLTVL.

This clonotype was counted at least ten times. The chain couples TRBV9 to TRBJ2-7; 9 bases agree with TRBD1. The CDR3 has 13 residues. After removal of 7 bases from V and 5 bases from J, the junction contained 7 bases not matched to a gene. CDR1 and CDR2 (germline): SGDLS, YYNGEE. The CDR3, as DNA: TGTGCCAGCGCACAGGGGGCTACCCACGAGCAGTACTTC. This gives the protein CASAQGATHEQYF.

This clonotype was observed at least ten times. The chain combines TRBV19 with TRBJ1-4; TRBD1 matches 8 bases. Trimming cost V 10 bases and J 6 bases; bases outside gene matches: 7. Germline V gene sequence: CDR1 LNHDA, CDR2 SQIVND (reference sequence). The CDR3 consists of 13 residues. CDR3 loop: CATGQGLDEKLFF. The CDR3 bases are TGTGCCACCGGACAGGGTCTCGATGAAAAACTGTTTTTT.

There are many counts of this clonotype. This rearrangement joins TRBV9 to TRBJ2-3; the match to TRBD2 covers 11 bases. J lost 2 bases, V lost 2 bases, and 4 bases had no gene match. Germline CDR1 SGDLS, CDR2 YYNGEE. The CDR3 covers 16 residues. The DNA of the CDR3 is TGTGCCAGCAGCGTGACTAGCGGGACTTCCACAGATACGCAGTATTTT. Amino acid sequence: CASSVTSGTSTDTQYF.

The CDR3 bases are TGTGCCAGGTTAACTCGACAGGCCAGGCTGTTCTTC. Translating it yields CARLTRQARLFF. This chain joins TRBV2 and TRBJ2-1; D is perhaps TRBD1 (6 bases). Trimming pared 9 bases from V and 15 bases from J, leaving 21 bases between. This CDR3 spans 12 amino acids. Germline CDR1 reads SNHLY; CDR2 reads FYNNEI.

This clonotype was recorded many times. The chain combines TRBV3-1 with TRBJ1-1; D is perhaps TRBD1 (5 bases). The length of the CDR3 is 13 residues. CDR1 LGHDT and CDR2 YNNKEL come from the germline V gene (reference sequence). Between the trimmed V and J ends, which lost 3 bases and 8 bases, there was a span of 13 bases. CDR3 nucleotides: TGTGCCAGCAGCCAGTTTTTTTCAGGGGAAGCTTTCTTT. This gives the protein CASSQFFSGEAFF.

This clonotype was observed a handful of times. The V call is TRBV20-1, the J call TRBJ2-3; TRBD1 matches at 10 bases. Looked up from germline, CDR1 is DFQATT and CDR2 is SNEGSKA (reference sequence). The CDR3 spans 14 residues. The ends lost 5 bases at V and 4 bases at J; junction bases unmatched: 6. This CDR3 reads CSADRGPRADTQYF. The CDR3 DNA reads TGCAGTGCTGACAGGGGGCCTAGGGCAGATACGCAGTATTTT.

This clonotype was counted ten times or more. The chain has TRBV12-3 or TRBV12-4 and TRBJ1-5; weak D call: TRBD1 (5 bases). Trimming pared 2 bases from V and 0 bases from J, leaving 8 bases between. The CDR3 spans 15 residues. CDR3 loop: CASSLWGNSNQPQHF. The CDR3 bases are TGTGCCAGCAGTTTATGGGGGAATAGCAATCAGCCCCAGCATTTT.

The sample holds a few counts of this clonotype. The chain joins TRBV28 to TRBJ2-6; possible D gene TRBD2, 6 bases. V was pared by 7 bases and J by 5 bases, with 15 bases between. The CDR3 loop spans 15 amino acids. Germline V gene lookup returns CDR1 MDHEN and CDR2 SYDVKM. The CDR3: CASTPRGMRANVLTF. For the CDR3, the DNA is TGTGCCAGCACCCCTCGGGGGATGAGGGCCAACGTCCTGACTTTC.

At least ten counts were recorded for this clonotype. The CDR3 region has the DNA TGCGCCAGCAGCCAAGGACTAGCGGGAGGAATCGCTGGGGCCAACGTCCTGACTTTC. Encoded protein: CASSQGLAGGIAGANVLTF. V is TRBV4-3 and J is TRBJ2-6, with 13 bases matching TRBD2. This CDR3 spans 19 amino acids. With V trimmed by 1 base and J by 2 bases, 5 bases remained unmatched. Germline CDR1 is LGHNA and CDR2 is YSLEER.

The genes are TRBV4-1 and TRBJ2-1; D ambiguous. Trimming removed 0 bases at V and 5 bases at J, with 8 bases between. CDR1 is MGHRA, CDR2 YSYEKL, per germline. The length of the CDR3 is 14 residues. The CDR3 loop is CASSQEMQNNEQFF. Here the CDR3 DNA reads TGCGCCAGCAGCCAAGAAATGCAAAACAATGAGCAGTTCTTC.

The V gene is TRBV4-2, the J gene TRBJ2-1, with 8 bases lining up with TRBD1. In germline, CDR1 is LGHNA, CDR2 YNFKEQ. The V gene end was trimmed by 3 bases and the J gene end by 12 bases; junction bases not matched to a gene: 7. The CDR3 is made up of 13 amino acids. As DNA, the CDR3 is TGTGCCAGCAGCCAGCAGGGGGCCTACGTGCAGTTCTTC. Amino acids: CASSQQGAYVQFF.

On this clonotype itself: This likely came from a read error, as a far larger clone is one base away. This sequence joins TRBV7-2 and TRBJ2-6, with D uncertain. Trimming shortened V by 5 bases and J by 4 bases, and 9 bases separated the two germline ends. Germline V gene data show CDR1 as SGHTA and CDR2 as FQGNSA. CDR3 size: 14 residues. The CDR3 DNA sequence: TGTGCCAGCAGCATGGCTTTAGGGGCCAACGTCCTGACTTTC. It is translated as CASSMALGANVLTF. The full variable domain, rest sourced from reference TRBV7-2 and TRBJ2-6, is GAGVSQSPSNKVTEKGKDVELRCDPISGHTALYWYRQSLGQGLEFLIYFQGNSAPDKSGLPSDRFSAERTGGSVSTLTIQRTQQEDSAVYLCASSMALGANVLTFGAGSRLTVL.

The chain uses TRBV11-3 and TRBJ2-5; D is possibly TRBD1 (6 bases). V shed 1 base and J shed 1 base, with 13 bases lying between them. The germline V gene encodes CDR1 SGHNT and CDR2 YENEEA. The CDR3 is 16 amino acids. The CDR3 DNA is TGTGCCAGCAGCTTAGTGGGGGCAGGAGGCCAAGAGACCCAGTACTTC. Protein: CASSLVGAGGQETQYF.

The chain uses TRBV5-4 and TRBJ2-2, with 9 bases matching TRBD1. With 4 bases clipped from V and 5 bases from J, the junction kept 3 bases outside the gene matches. This CDR3 spans 14 amino acids. Germline V gene data show CDR1 as SGHNT and CDR2 as YYREEE (reference sequence). The CDR3 bases are TGTGCCAGCAGCCGGGACAGGGAGACCGGGGAGCTGTTTTTT. Its translation: CASSRDRETGELFF.

On this clonotype: Being one base from a much bigger clone, this may be a read error. The chain uses TRBV4-2 and TRBJ1-5, with D unclear. The V gene's germline CDR1 is LGHNA and CDR2 YNFKEQ. The CDR3 is made up of 13 amino acids. The CDR3 bases are TGTGCCATCAGCCAAGACAAGGATCAGCCCCAGCATTTT. It translates to CAISQDKDQPQHF.